The text below deals with one T cell receptor (beta chain). This sample was taken from a study of blood T cell repertoires in COVID-19. Study context: Both acute and convalescent COVID-19 samples were obtained from the United States, Italy and Spain. T cells, B-cell-depleted T cells, or PBMCs provided the cDNA or gDNA that served as material.

This CDR3 has 12 amino acids. Germline V gene lookup returns CDR1 SGHKS and CDR2 YYEKEE (reference sequence). V was cut by 1 base and J by 7 bases, with 6 bases left in between. Per the original data handling: Amplifying reference gene primers gave estimates of nucleated cell counts. Clones were read by immunoSEQ multiplex PCR, and TCRdb kept only the in-frame ones, dropping some. V, J and clone size reflect that table, while D and trimming were determined from the DNA. The sample holds approximately 150,000 clones, approximately 91% seen once. During active infection, Seattle patients enrolled and were then monitored through disease.

The J gene is TRBJ2-1, the V gene TRBV5-5, with D unresolved. The clonotype comes from a man between 18 and 29 years old with COVID-19, enrolled during active disease. The specimen was peripheral blood. The CDR3 nucleotides read TGTGCCAGCAGCTTGACAGAAAATGAGCAGTTCTTC. It is translated as CASSLTENEQFF. Based on the CDR3 plus reference TRBV5-5 and TRBJ2-1, the full variable domain is DAGVTQSPTHLIKTRGQQVTLRCSPISGHKSVSWYQQVLGQGPQFIFQYYEKEERGRGNFPDRFSARQFPNYSSELNVNALLLGDSALYLCASSLTENEQFFGPGTRLTVL.